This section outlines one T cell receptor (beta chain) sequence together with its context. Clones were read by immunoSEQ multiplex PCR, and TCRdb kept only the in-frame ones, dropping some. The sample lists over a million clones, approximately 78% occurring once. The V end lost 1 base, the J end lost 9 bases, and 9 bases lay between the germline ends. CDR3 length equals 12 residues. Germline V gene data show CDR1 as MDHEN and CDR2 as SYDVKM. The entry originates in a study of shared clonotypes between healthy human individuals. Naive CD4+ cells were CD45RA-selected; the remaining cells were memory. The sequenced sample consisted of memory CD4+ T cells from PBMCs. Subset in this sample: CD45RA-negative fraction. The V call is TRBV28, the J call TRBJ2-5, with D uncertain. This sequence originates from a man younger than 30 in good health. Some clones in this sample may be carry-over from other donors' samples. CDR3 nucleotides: TGTGCCAGCAGTTTATCTTCTCGTCCCCAGTACTTC. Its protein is CASSLSSRPQYF.